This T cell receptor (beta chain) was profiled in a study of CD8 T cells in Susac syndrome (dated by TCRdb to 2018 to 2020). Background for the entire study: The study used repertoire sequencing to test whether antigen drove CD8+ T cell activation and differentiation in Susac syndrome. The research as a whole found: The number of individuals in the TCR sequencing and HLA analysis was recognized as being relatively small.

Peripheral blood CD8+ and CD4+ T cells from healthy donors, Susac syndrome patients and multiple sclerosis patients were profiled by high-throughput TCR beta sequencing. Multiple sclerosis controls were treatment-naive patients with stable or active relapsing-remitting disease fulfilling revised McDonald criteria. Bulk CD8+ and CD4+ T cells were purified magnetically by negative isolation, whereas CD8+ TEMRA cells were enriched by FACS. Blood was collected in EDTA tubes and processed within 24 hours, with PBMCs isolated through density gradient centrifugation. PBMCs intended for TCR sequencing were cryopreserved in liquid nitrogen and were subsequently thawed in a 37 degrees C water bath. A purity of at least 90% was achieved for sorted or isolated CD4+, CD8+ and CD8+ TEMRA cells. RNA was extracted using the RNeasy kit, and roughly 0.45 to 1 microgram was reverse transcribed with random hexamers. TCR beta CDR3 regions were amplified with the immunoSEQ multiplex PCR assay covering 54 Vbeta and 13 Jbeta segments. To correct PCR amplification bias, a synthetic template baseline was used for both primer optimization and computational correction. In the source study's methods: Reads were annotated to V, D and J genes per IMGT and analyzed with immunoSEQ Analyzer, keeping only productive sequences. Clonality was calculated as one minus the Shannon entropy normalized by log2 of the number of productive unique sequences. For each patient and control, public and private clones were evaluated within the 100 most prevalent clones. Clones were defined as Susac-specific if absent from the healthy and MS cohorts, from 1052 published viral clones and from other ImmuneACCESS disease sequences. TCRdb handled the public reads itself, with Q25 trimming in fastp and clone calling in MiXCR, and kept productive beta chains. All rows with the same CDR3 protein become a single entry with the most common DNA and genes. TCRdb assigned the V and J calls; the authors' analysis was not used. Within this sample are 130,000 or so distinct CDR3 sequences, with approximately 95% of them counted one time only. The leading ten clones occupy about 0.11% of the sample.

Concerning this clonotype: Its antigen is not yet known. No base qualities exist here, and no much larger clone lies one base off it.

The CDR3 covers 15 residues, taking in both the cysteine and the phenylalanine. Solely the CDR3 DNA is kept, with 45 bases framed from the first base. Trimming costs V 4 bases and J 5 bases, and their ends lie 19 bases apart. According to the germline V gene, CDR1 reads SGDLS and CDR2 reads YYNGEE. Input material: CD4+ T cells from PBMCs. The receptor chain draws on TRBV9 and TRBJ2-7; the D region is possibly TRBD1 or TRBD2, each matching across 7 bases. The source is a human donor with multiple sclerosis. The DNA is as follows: TGTGCCAGCAGCCCTGGGGGGGACAGTACCCACGAGCAGTACTTC. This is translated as CASSPGGDSTHEQYF.